This entry lists 32 T cell receptor beta chains sequenced from one sample in a study of cytomegalovirus exposure and HLA in healthy donors. Researchers ran the PCR with 60 Vbeta and 13 Jbeta primers. TCRdb keeps only in-frame clones here, not all; method: immunoSEQ multiplex PCR. The table has around 87,000 clones, roughly three quarters seen once. The material sequenced was PBMCs. The receptor set was obtained from a man aged 40-49 years in good health and CMV-seronegative.

The chain employs TRBV6-6 and TRBJ2-5; D is ambiguous. The J call may not be correct, given that the DNA end is closer to TRBJ2-7. This CDR3 region has 14 residues. In germline, CDR1 is MNHNY, CDR2 SVGAGI (reference sequence). The CDR3 here is CASNEEHGVYEQYF. CDR3 DNA: TGTGCCAGCAACGAGGAACACGGCGTATACGAGCAGTACTTC.

This chain joins TRBV7-3 and TRBJ2-1; tentative D call: TRBD2 (7 bases). V lost 6 bases to trimming and J lost 2 bases, with 14 bases between them. Germline CDR1 SGHTA, CDR2 FQGTGA. This CDR3 region has 15 residues. CDR3 bases: TGTGCCAGCAGTCGCGAGGGGGGGCCCTACAATGAGCAGTTCTTC. Translation: CASSREGGPYNEQFF.

V is TRBV19 and J is TRBJ1-5, with no clear D. With 3 bases removed from V and 10 bases from J, the gap between germline ends came to 13 bases. The CDR3 sequence is 13 residues long. Per the germline V gene, CDR1 is LNHDA and CDR2 is SQIVND (reference sequence). The DNA of the CDR3 is TGTGCCAGTAGTATGGGCCCCGGGAGACCCCAGCATTTT. It yields the protein CASSMGPGRPQHF.

The gene calls are TRBV19 and TRBJ2-7, with TRBD1 as a possible D gene (5 bases). CDR3 length: 14 residues. Per germline, CDR1 LNHDA and CDR2 SQIVND (reference sequence). V dropped 6 bases and J dropped 2 bases, with 14 bases sitting between them. The CDR3 DNA sequence: TGTGCCAGTAGCATTAGGGCCAGGGCCTACGAGCAGTACTTC. Residues: CASSIRARAYEQYF. The full variable domain, with the rest looked up from reference TRBV19 and TRBJ2-7, is DGGITQSPKYLFRKEGQNVTLSCEQNLNHDAMYWYRQDPGQGLRLIYYSQIVNDFQKGDIAEGYSVSREKKESFPLTVTSAQKNPTAFYLCASSIRARAYEQYFGPGTRLTVT.

The chain links TRBV6-6 to TRBJ1-5; no firm D call. The CDR3 sequence is 15 residues long. Trimming cost V 0 bases and J 4 bases, with 10 bases left between them. Per germline, CDR1 MNHNY and CDR2 SVGAGI (reference sequence). CDR3 sequence (DNA): TGTGCCAGCAGTTACTCGATGGCGGAGAATCAGCCCCAGCATTTT. Protein product: CASSYSMAENQPQHF.

The chain has TRBV4-1 and TRBJ2-5; the match to TRBD2 covers 9 bases. V was clipped by 2 bases and J by 2 bases; unmatched bases: 6. Germline V gene sequence: CDR1 MGHRA, CDR2 YSYEKL. The CDR3 runs 16 residues. CDR3 region: CASSQSRLAEQETQYF. In DNA form, the CDR3 reads TGCGCCAGCAGCCAATCCCGACTAGCGGAGCAAGAGACCCAGTACTTC.

The rearrangement uses TRBV5-4 and TRBJ1-1; possibly TRBD1 for D (5 bases). The CDR3 sequence is 12 residues long. The germline V gene encodes CDR1 SGHNT and CDR2 YYREEE (reference sequence). V lost 0 bases and J 7 bases, leaving 7 bases between the germline ends. The chain's CDR3 is CASSLVGGEAFF. The CDR3 region has the DNA TGTGCCAGCAGCTTGGTCGGGGGTGAAGCTTTCTTT.

This sequence joins TRBV9 and TRBJ1-2; 8 bases align to TRBD1. Germline V gene data show CDR1 as SGDLS and CDR2 as YYNGEE. V shed 4 bases, J shed 1 base, and the junction held 18 bases outside the gene matches. The CDR3 loop spans 19 amino acids. In nucleotides, the CDR3 is TGTGCCAGCAGCCATTCGGGACAGGCTTCAGTCCTCATTAACTATGGCTACACCTTC. It yields the protein CASSHSGQASVLINYGYTF.

This chain connects TRBV4-2 to TRBJ2-5; D is perhaps TRBD1 (5 bases). The assigned J gene may be wrong: the sequence end matches TRBJ2-7 better. CDR1 LGHNA and CDR2 YNFKEQ come from the germline V gene. The CDR3 contains 15 residues. In DNA, the CDR3 is TGTGCCAGCAGCCAATCGACAGTGAACGAATACGAGCAGTACTTC. It is translated as CASSQSTVNEYEQYF.

The chain combines TRBV21-1 with TRBJ1-6; the DNA was not compared with TRBD1, the D call given in the table. TRBV21-1 is described as a pseudogene. The CDR3 extends over 16 amino acids. The CDR3 region has the DNA TGTGCCAGCAGCAAAGAATCAGGACAGGGGAATTCACCCCTCCACTTT. Translation gives CASSKESGQGNSPLHF.

V gene TRBV11-2 combines with J gene TRBJ2-4, with 7 bases fitting TRBD1. The junction had 7 bases not matched to a gene; V was cut back by 5 bases and J by 0 bases. This CDR3 comprises 16 residues. Germline CDR1 is SGHAT and CDR2 is FQNNGV. In DNA, the CDR3 is TGTGCCAGCAGCAGGACAGGAGCCTCAGCCAAAAACATTCAGTACTTC. Protein sequence: CASSRTGASAKNIQYF.

The V and J genes are TRBV7-2 and TRBJ2-7; D uncertain. Trimming left V 5 bases short and J 1 base short, with 21 bases between. Germline lookup yields CDR1 SGHTA and CDR2 FQGNSA. The CDR3 has 17 residues. CDR3 region: CASSPPALLRTSYEQYF. The CDR3, as DNA: TGTGCCAGCAGCCCCCCTGCGTTGTTGAGAACTTCCTACGAGCAGTACTTC.

V is TRBV12-1 and J is TRBJ1-2; the table names TRBD1, a call not compared with the DNA. TRBV12-1 counts as a pseudogene. This CDR3 spans 15 amino acids. CDR3: CASSTNRTPNYGYTF. The CDR3 DNA reads as TGTGCCAGCAGTACAAACAGGACCCCTAACTATGGCTACACCTTC.

V gene TRBV5-5 combines with J gene TRBJ1-5; TRBD1 might be the D (6 bases). The CDR3 contains 16 residues. Germline V gives CDR1 SGHKS, CDR2 YYEKEE (reference sequence). V dropped 0 bases and J dropped 1 base, with 11 bases sitting between them. In DNA form, the CDR3 reads TGTGCCAGCAGCTTGGAAGGGGGTTTCAGCAATCAGCCCCAGCATTTT. It encodes CASSLEGGFSNQPQHF.

The chain is built from TRBV5-1 and TRBJ2-3; TRBD2 matches at 10 bases. The CDR3 consists of 16 residues. V was pared by 0 bases and J by 4 bases, with 5 bases of the junction left unmatched. Germline values: CDR1 SGHRS, CDR2 YFSETQ. CDR3 nucleotide sequence: TGCGCCAGCAGCTTGGAGGCTAGCGGGGGTGCAGATACGCAGTATTTT. Encoded protein: CASSLEASGGADTQYF.

The chain employs TRBV7-9 and TRBJ2-7; 9 positions match TRBD2. Losses at the gene ends were 1 base for V and 6 bases for J; bases not matched to a gene: 7. Looked up from germline, CDR1 is SEHNR and CDR2 is FQNEAQ (reference sequence). The CDR3 is 15 residues long. The CDR3, as DNA: TGTGCCAGCAGCTTAGGGGCTAGCGGGGAAGCCGAGCAGTACTTC. Translation: CASSLGASGEAEQYF.

This sequence joins TRBV10-3 and TRBJ1-5; D might be TRBD1 (5 bases). V was pared by 6 bases and J by 4 bases, with 13 bases between. The CDR3 sequence is 14 residues long. Germline V lookup: CDR1 ENHRY, CDR2 SYGVKD. The CDR3 coding sequence is TGTGCCATCAGCGACCCGACAGTAAATCAGCCCCAGCATTTT. Its protein product is CAISDPTVNQPQHF.

This clone was picked up one time. Here the CDR3 reads CASSISTGNHNSPLHF. The CDR3 nucleotides read TGTGCCAGTAGTATTTCTACAGGGAACCATAATTCACCCCTCCACTTT. The J gene is TRBJ1-6, the V gene TRBV19, with TRBD1 as a possible D gene (6 bases). Trimming stripped 3 bases from V and 5 bases from J, with 14 bases between. The germline V gene encodes CDR1 LNHDA and CDR2 SQIVND (reference sequence). The CDR3 runs to 16 residues.

This rearrangement joins TRBV7-3 to TRBJ1-5, with TRBD1 matching 7 bases. The length of the CDR3 is 16 residues. Germline V CDR1 and CDR2: SGHTA, FQGTGA. After removal of 5 bases from V and 1 base from J, the junction contained 8 bases not matched to a gene. The CDR3 reads CASSPDRDKSNQPQHF. In DNA form, the CDR3 reads TGTGCCAGCAGCCCTGACAGGGATAAAAGCAATCAGCCCCAGCATTTT.

CDR3 residues: CASSLEIRDEQYF. The CDR3 nucleotides read TGTGCCAGCAGCTTGGAGATCAGGGACGAGCAGTACTTC. The rearrangement joins TRBV5-4 to TRBJ2-7, with a tentative D call TRBD1 (5 bases). V dropped 0 bases and J dropped 5 bases, with 9 bases sitting between them. CDR1 is SGHNT and CDR2 is YYREEE in the germline V gene (reference sequence). The CDR3 consists of 13 residues.

CDR3 nucleotides: TGTGCCAGCAGCGTAGGACAGGGGGCGCGCTACGAGCAGTACTTC. Translating it yields CASSVGQGARYEQYF. The rearrangement joins TRBV9 to TRBJ2-7, with TRBD1 matching over 10 bases. The ends lost 0 bases at V and 3 bases at J; junction bases unmatched: 3. The CDR3 runs 15 residues. Germline values: CDR1 SGDLS, CDR2 YYNGEE.

The chain combines TRBV7-6 with TRBJ1-5; 7 bases agree with TRBD1. Germline V gene sequence: CDR1 SGHVS, CDR2 FNYEAQ. The CDR3 is made up of 15 amino acids. With 5 bases clipped from V and 2 bases from J, the junction kept 6 bases outside the gene matches. The CDR3 DNA reads TGTGCCAGCAGCGAAACCGGACAGGGCAATCAGCCCCAGCATTTT. Its protein product is CASSETGQGNQPQHF.

This rearrangement joins TRBV4-1 to TRBJ2-6; the D is unclear. The CDR3 consists of 16 residues. Germline CDR1 and CDR2: MGHRA and YSYEKL. Trimming pared 0 bases from V and 0 bases from J, leaving 6 bases between. The CDR3 sequence is CASSQDIPSGANVLTF. The CDR3, as DNA: TGCGCCAGCAGCCAAGACATTCCCTCTGGGGCCAACGTCCTGACTTTC.

The count of this clone is one. This rearrangement joins TRBV7-2 to TRBJ2-5, with 9 bases lining up with TRBD2. Trimming at V came to 1 base and at J to 1 base, leaving 7 bases not matched to a gene. This CDR3 spans 17 amino acids. From germline, CDR1 is SGHTA and CDR2 FQGNSA. The CDR3 DNA sequence: TGTGCCAGCAGCTTAGGGGCTAGCGGGAACCTCCAAGAGACCCAGTACTTC. It yields the protein CASSLGASGNLQETQYF.

The V gene is TRBV4-3, the J gene TRBJ1-5; perhaps TRBD1 as D (6 bases). This CDR3 region has 13 residues. The V end was cut by 3 bases, the J end by 7 bases, with 10 bases between. Germline lookup yields CDR1 LGHNA and CDR2 YSLEER. The chain's CDR3 is CASSQGRGQPQHF. The CDR3 DNA reads TGCGCCAGCAGCCAGGGCAGGGGCCAGCCCCAGCATTTT.

The V call is TRBV21-1, the J call TRBJ1-6; TRBD1, the D gene given by the table, was not confirmed from the DNA. TRBV21-1 is recorded as a pseudogene. The length of the CDR3 is 13 residues. CDR3 in DNA: TGTGCCAGTCACAGGAGATCTAATTCACCCCTCCACTTT. Its protein product is CASHRRSNSPLHF.

In this sample, this clone turned up once. This chain links TRBV28 with TRBJ1-2, with D possibly TRBD1 on 5 matching bases. The CDR3 runs to 12 residues. V shed 8 bases and J shed 8 bases, with 15 bases lying between them. CDR1 and CDR2 (germline): MDHEN, SYDVKM. CDR3 in amino acids: CASLSGERGYTF. CDR3 nucleotides: TGTGCCAGCCTTTCGGGGGAGAGGGGCTACACCTTC.

This sequence joins TRBV10-3 and TRBJ2-6; 8 bases map to TRBD1. From germline, CDR1 is ENHRY and CDR2 SYGVKD. The CDR3 loop spans 16 amino acids. Trimming removed 3 bases from V and 2 bases from J; junction bases left unmatched: 3. The CDR3 DNA reads TGTGCCATCAGTGATCCAGGGGGCGCTGGGGCCAACGTCCTGACTTTC. Amino acid sequence: CAISDPGGAGANVLTF.

The rearrangement joins TRBV7-2 to TRBJ1-5, with 7 bases matching TRBD1. CDR3 length: 15 residues. Unmatched junction bases numbered 9, after V lost 6 bases and J lost 4 bases. CDR1 SGHTA and CDR2 FQGNSA come from the germline V gene. The DNA for the CDR3 is TGTGCCAGCAGTTTTCGGACAGGCTCGAATCAGCCCCAGCATTTT. It encodes CASSFRTGSNQPQHF.

The rearrangement joins TRBV5-1 to TRBJ1-5, with D maybe TRBD1 (6 bases). The CDR3 extends over 13 amino acids. The ends were cut back, 1 base at V and 4 bases at J, with 6 bases in the middle. Germline V gives CDR1 SGHRS, CDR2 YFSETQ. DNA of the CDR3: TGCGCCAGCAGCTTGACAGGGAATCAGCCCCAGCATTTT. Amino acid sequence: CASSLTGNQPQHF.

The V call is TRBV9, the J call TRBJ1-4; 8 bases are shared with TRBD1. The CDR3 runs 15 residues. The germline V gene has CDR1 SGDLS and CDR2 YYNGEE. The junction had 9 bases not matched to a gene; V was cut back by 4 bases and J by 7 bases. The CDR3 coding sequence is TGTGCCAGCAGCCTAACAGGGGGGAAAGCTGAAAAACTGTTTTTT. Protein sequence: CASSLTGGKAEKLFF.

The V and J genes are TRBV7-2 and TRBJ2-7, with 14 bases aligning to TRBD2. The V and J ends lost 5 bases and 2 bases, in that order; junction bases with no gene match: 8. CDR3 length: 17 residues. From germline, CDR1 is SGHTA and CDR2 FQGNSA. The DNA for the CDR3 is TGTGCCAGCAGCAACCGAGGACTAGCGGGGGGAACCTACGAGCAGTACTTC. Translated, it gives CASSNRGLAGGTYEQYF.